The rows below give T cell receptor beta chains drawn from one sample of a study of shared clonotypes between healthy human individuals. Profiling relied on immunoSEQ multiplex PCR, and the TCRdb table lists in-frame clones only, not all of them. Of roughly 600,000 clones in the sample, 98% are singletons; the top ten hold 0.3%. Input material: naive CD8+ T cells sorted from blood. These TCRs come from a man in his thirties or forties in good health. Both conserved end residues are trimmed from each CDR3. Clone size appears in some rows only: once, few, many, or a class for an expanded clone.

v_call clone_size cdr3_aa
TRBV30 NA AWSEVNYGYT
TRBV6-1 NA ASSELGSSYNEQF
TRBV11-2 NA ASSRRIYEQY
TRBV7-2 NA ASSLRSRGVEKLF
TRBV7-9 NA ASTLSGGRNYEQY
TRBV2 NA ASTFDHSYNEQF
TRBV27 few ASRRGWRTDTQY
TRBV20-1 NA SAWRGYT
TRBV28 NA ASSLLSGGDSSGNTIY
TRBV19 NA ASSTPTSDRTDTQY
TRBV29-1 NA SVEVAGSYNEQF
TRBV27 NA ASSRGLPWISYNEQF
TRBV9 NA ASSSSGTSGRAIGELF
TRBV27 NA ASSPGPGYNQPQH
TRBV28 once ASSFGLSYEQY
TRBV2 NA ARRDRGHEQF
TRBV11-3 NA ASSLDRDSPHSNQPQH
TRBV9 NA ASSVERDGSYGYT
TRBV4-3 NA ASSQSKQGPVYEQY
TRBV7-8 NA ASSSRELRFGEQF
TRBV19 once ASSRTSGSHEQY
TRBV5-5 NA ASSLDPGSYNEQF
TRBV5-1 NA ASSFRPGHIDEQF
TRBV19 NA ASSDSYSYEQY
TRBV7-9 few ASSLLHEQY
TRBV27 NA ASSLSSGFYEQY
TRBV29-1 once SVRQWDSTEAF
TRBV6-1 NA ASRDSRAIYEQY
TRBV2 NA ASSRARQRGNNEQF
TRBV4-2 NA ASSQEESGGHTEAF
TRBV6-1 NA ASSRQGYEQY
TRBV12-5 NA ASAPESSYNEQF
TRBV5-6 NA ASSLPGMNYGYT
TRBV10-3 NA AISESAYEQY
TRBV30 NA AWSDLDPNWGYGYT
TRBV10-3 NA AISGEAGAEQF
TRBV9 NA ASSVDRDRVANTGELF
TRBV6-1 once ASSEPTSPTDEQF
TRBV5-5 NA ASSLALNPYEQY
TRBV19 NA ASSTELAGELF
TRBV18 NA ASSPPPGILRTGELF
TRBV9 once ASSGDSSYEQY
TRBV6-5 NA ASTPAGNQETQY
TRBV5-5 NA ASNPTGLNQPQH
TRBV7-9 once ASSLSGTGTNQPQH
TRBV25-1 NA ASSQGDIQY
TRBV28 NA ASSSYRLAGHISYEQY
TRBV7-9 NA ASSLPPIYEQY
TRBV10-2 NA ASSESASYEQY
TRBV5-1 NA ASSPRWDDTGELF
TRBV7-9 NA ASSRNSGSTDTQY
TRBV27 NA ASRVGLAGSWSYEQY
TRBV9 NA ASSVVPTDTQY
TRBV7-7 NA ASSLRTGSTDTQY